This T cell receptor (beta chain) comes out of a study of identical twins. Study conclusions and caveats: Among out-of-frame alpha sequences shared by twins, low generation probability occurred in excess.

This clonotype was observed a few times. Its specificity is unknown. Germline V CDR1 and CDR2: DFQATT, SNEGSKA (reference sequence). The CDR3 spans 14 residues. V was clipped by 8 bases and J by 3 bases, with 17 bases between them. One entry per CDR3 protein, called by TCRdb with MiXCR from the 5' RACE reads. The sample gives 500,000 or so distinct CDR3 sequences, 13% to 15% of which show up once; about 0.53% is in the top ten. These data also featured in a second study, about yellow fever vaccine responses in identical twins.

The sequence was obtained from a woman under 30 in good health. The V gene is TRBV20-1, the J gene TRBJ2-4; D gene unclear. The sample consisted of CD4+ T cells sorted from blood. CDR3 residues: CSHRHSTGKNIQYF. The CDR3 bases are TGCAGTCACCGTCACTCAACGGGCAAAAACATTCAGTACTTC.